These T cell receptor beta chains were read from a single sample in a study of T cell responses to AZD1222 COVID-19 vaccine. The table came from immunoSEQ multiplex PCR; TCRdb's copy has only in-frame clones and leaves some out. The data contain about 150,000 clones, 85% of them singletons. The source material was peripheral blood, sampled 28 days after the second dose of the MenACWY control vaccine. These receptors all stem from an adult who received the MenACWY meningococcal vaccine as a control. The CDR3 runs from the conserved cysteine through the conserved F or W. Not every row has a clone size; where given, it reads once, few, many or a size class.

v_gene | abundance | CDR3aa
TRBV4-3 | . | CASSQDGWPYNEQFF
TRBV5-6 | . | CASSQSARETFF
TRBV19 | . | CASSILQGARGELFF
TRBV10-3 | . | CAISSGDSNQPQHF
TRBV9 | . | CASRGDRREDTEAFF
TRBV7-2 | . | CASSFNKGGGETQYF
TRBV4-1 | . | CASSQVAGIPRSSYNEQFF
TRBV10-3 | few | CAISEPTALGSYNSPLHF
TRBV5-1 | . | CASRQPGQGNYGYTF
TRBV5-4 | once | CASSSTGTGSYF
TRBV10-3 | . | CATAGTANEKLFF
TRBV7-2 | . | CASSVRLAETQYF
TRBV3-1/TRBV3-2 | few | CASSLFGTSGVGDEQYF
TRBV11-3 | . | CASSLDTLTGGAGELFF
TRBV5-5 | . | CASSLMLGGGALETQYF
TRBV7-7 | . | CASSLDRGTDTQYF
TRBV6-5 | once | CASSGSTDTQYF
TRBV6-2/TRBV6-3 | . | CASSIGGTKAQYF
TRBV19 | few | CASSTSDRGNTEAFF
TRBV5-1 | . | CASSLGISISGNTIYF
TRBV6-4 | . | CASKQGAFSDTGELFF
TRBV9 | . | CASSVDGVLDGYTF
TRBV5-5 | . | CASSSGRGFDYGYTF
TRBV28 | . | CASSLVRGNQPQHF
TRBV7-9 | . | CASSSQQGEQYF
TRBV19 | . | CASSTLSRSGYTF
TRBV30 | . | CAWIGGIQGHEQYF
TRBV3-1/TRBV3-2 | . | CASSQDILDSTNSPLHF
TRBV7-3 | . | CASSQDRALNTEAFF
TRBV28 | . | CASRPSRDRGREKLFF